The 18 T cell receptor beta chains reported below all come from one sample, sequenced in a study of T and B cells in COVID-19 patients (TCRdb year 2020). The run used an Illumina MiSeq. TRB rearrangements were amplified by multiplex PCR with BIOMED2 TRB-A/B primer pools. The public sequencing data were trimmed at Q25 with fastp and processed into clonotypes with MiXCR by TCRdb, which kept only in-frame beta chains. Here each entry gathers all rows of one CDR3 protein and keeps the most common genes and DNA. The sample table contains 5,600 or so distinct CDR3 sequences; only one count was recorded for 20% of them. The ten largest clonotypes hold 6.5% of the sample. Genomic DNA extracted from blood, in amounts of roughly 250-500 ng, served as the starting material for amplifying TRB repertoires. What was sequenced was blood. The receptor set was obtained from a human donor who had recovered from COVID-19.

The V and J genes are TRBV24-1 and TRBJ2-7; D possibly corresponds to TRBD1 (7 bases). V lost 5 bases to trimming and J lost 2 bases, with 15 bases between them. Germline CDR1 is KGHDR and CDR2 is SFDVKD. CDR3 size: 15 residues. The CDR3 reads CATSGGAGQPYEQYF. The CDR3 coding sequence is TGTGCCACCAGTGGAGGGGCGGGACAGCCCTACGAGCAGTACTTC.

In its sample, this clonotype is medium-sized (0.01 to 0.1%). J is TRBJ2-7 and V is TRBV19; 7 bases are a match to TRBD1. Germline CDR1 LNHDA, CDR2 SQIVND (reference sequence). The CDR3 totals 14 residues. V shed 3 bases and J 5 bases; nucleotides not matched to a gene: 7. As DNA, the CDR3 is TGTGCCAGTAGTATTGACAGGGATCCCCACGAGCAGTACTTC. Amino acid sequence: CASSIDRDPHEQYF.

This clonotype was picked up a small number of times. CDR3 coding DNA: TGTGCCACCTCTCGAGGGGAAGAGACCCAGTACTTC. This sequence encodes CATSRGEETQYF. The V and J genes are TRBV24-1 and TRBJ2-5; D may be TRBD1 or TRBD2 (5 bases each). There are 12 residues in the CDR3. Germline values: CDR1 KGHDR, CDR2 SFDVKD. V gave up 9 bases and J gave up 3 bases, with 10 bases separating them.

The genes are TRBV7-9 and TRBJ2-1; D gene ambiguous. V shed 4 bases and J shed 1 base, with 8 bases lying between them. Germline lookup yields CDR1 SEHNR and CDR2 FQNEAQ (reference sequence). The CDR3 covers 14 residues. The CDR3 here is CASSSTSSYNEQFF. In DNA, the CDR3 is TGTGCCAGCAGCTCCACTTCTTCCTACAATGAGCAGTTCTTC.

This clonotype counts as medium-sized. The gene calls are TRBV18 and TRBJ2-1, with D perhaps matching TRBD1 (5 bases). The length of the CDR3 is 13 residues. Germline CDR1 is KGHSH and CDR2 is LQKENI. The V gene lost 0 bases and the J gene lost 9 bases, with 9 bases spanning the gap. CDR3 sequence: CASSPPMGREQFF. The CDR3 region has the DNA TGTGCCAGCTCACCACCAATGGGGCGTGAGCAGTTCTTC.

By frequency in the sample, this clonotype is medium-sized. This chain joins TRBV10-3 and TRBJ2-7, with D tentatively TRBD2 (5 bases). Deletions cut 10 bases from V and 5 bases from J, with 12 bases between. Germline CDR1 is ENHRY and CDR2 is SYGVKD. The CDR3 has 11 residues. The CDR3: CATRGLNEQYF. The CDR3 DNA is TGTGCCACCCGTGGACTCAACGAGCAGTACTTC.

This clonotype is judged medium-sized. The V gene is TRBV6-5, the J gene TRBJ1-5; no reliable D call. The CDR3 spans 12 residues. Trimming removed 5 bases from V and 7 bases from J, with 9 bases in between. Germline V gene sequence: CDR1 MNHEY, CDR2 SVGAGI. The chain's CDR3 is CASSPSPQPQHF. In nucleotides, the CDR3 is TGTGCCAGCAGTCCATCCCCCCAGCCCCAGCATTTT.

The rearrangement links TRBV28 to TRBJ2-2, with 7 bases identical to TRBD1. Germline lookup yields CDR1 MDHEN and CDR2 SYDVKM. The V and J ends lost 4 bases and 4 bases, in that order; junction bases with no gene match: 6. The CDR3 extends over 15 amino acids. The DNA of the CDR3 is TGTGCCAGCAGTTCGTATCACAGGGGCACCGGGGAGCTGTTTTTT. It encodes CASSSYHRGTGELFF.

By share, this clonotype counts as medium-sized. The chain recombines TRBV6-5 with TRBJ2-3, with D perhaps assigned TRBD1 or TRBD2 (6 bases each). Germline CDR1 and CDR2: MNHEY and SVGAGI. CDR3 size: 15 residues. V dropped 1 base and J dropped 6 bases, with 14 bases sitting between them. This CDR3 is CASSYLPGGADTQYF. The CDR3 bases are TGTGCCAGCAGTTACTTGCCCGGGGGCGCGGATACGCAGTATTTT.

This clonotype was seen more than once but under ten times. This chain uses TRBV7-9 with TRBJ1-1; 9 nucleotides agree with TRBD1. CDR3 length equals 15 residues. The germline gives CDR1 SEHNR, CDR2 FQNEAQ (reference sequence). V was clipped by 5 bases and J by 3 bases; unmatched bases: 7. The CDR3 reads CASSLDRGAHTEAFF. CDR3 coding DNA: TGTGCCAGCAGCCTTGACAGGGGGGCGCACACTGAAGCTTTCTTT.

The V gene is TRBV2, the J gene TRBJ2-1; 13 bases map to TRBD2. Germline V lookup: CDR1 SNHLY, CDR2 FYNNEI. V dropped 6 bases and J dropped 4; count of bases not matched to a gene: 3. The CDR3 has 15 residues. CDR3 in amino acids: CASSLLAGGYNEQFF. The DNA for the CDR3 is TGTGCCAGCAGCCTACTAGCGGGAGGGTACAATGAGCAGTTCTTC.

This clonotype appeared a few times. The rearrangement uses TRBV4-2 and TRBJ1-2, with 7 bases that match TRBD1. This CDR3 has 15 residues. Germline V gene lookup returns CDR1 LGHNA and CDR2 YNFKEQ. V lost 1 base and J lost 3; bases outside the gene matches: 5. In DNA, the CDR3 is TGTGCCAGCAGCCAAGGCCAGGGGGAGGACTATGGCTACACCTTC. Encoded protein: CASSQGQGEDYGYTF.

This clonotype has only a few counts. This chain links TRBV4-3 with TRBJ2-1, with D possibly being TRBD2 (5 bases). The germline V gene has CDR1 LGHNA and CDR2 YSLEER. Trimming stripped 0 bases from V and 11 bases from J, with 14 bases between. There are 14 residues in the CDR3. The CDR3 spells CASSQDLLDRQQFF. The CDR3 DNA follows: TGCGCCAGCAGCCAAGATTTACTAGATCGTCAGCAGTTCTTC.

Sample share makes this clonotype medium-sized. The chain is built from TRBV6-1 and TRBJ2-3; 9 positions match TRBD1. The CDR3 has 14 amino acids. Germline CDR1 is MNHNS and CDR2 is SASEGT. V shed 4 bases, J shed 2 bases, and the junction held 1 base outside the gene matches. The DNA of the CDR3 is TGTGCCAGCAGTGGGACAGGGGCCACAGATACGCAGTATTTT. Protein sequence: CASSGTGATDTQYF.

The rearrangement links TRBV6-2 or TRBV6-3 to TRBJ1-1; D not certain. The V and J ends lost 2 bases and 6 bases respectively, with 4 bases between them. There are 11 residues in the CDR3. Per the germline V gene, CDR1 is MNHEY and CDR2 is SVGEGT. The CDR3 sequence: CASSYGAEAFF. The CDR3 DNA reads as TGTGCCAGCAGTTACGGGGCTGAAGCTTTCTTT.

This clonotype is labeled medium-sized. J is TRBJ2-2 and V is TRBV6-5; 7 bases map to TRBD1. The CDR3 has 16 residues. J gave up 4 bases and V 6 bases, and 11 bases lay outside the gene matches. Germline CDR1 reads MNHEY; CDR2 reads SVGAGI. The CDR3 here is CASRRVGGGSTGELFF. For the CDR3, the DNA is TGTGCCAGCAGACGCGTAGGGGGCGGGTCCACCGGGGAGCTGTTTTTT.

J is TRBJ2-7 and V is TRBV19, with TRBD1 matching 9 bases. The CDR3 runs 13 residues. From germline, CDR1 is LNHDA and CDR2 SQIVND (reference sequence). V was clipped by 5 bases and J by 6 bases; unmatched bases: 5. In nucleotides, the CDR3 is TGTGCCAGTAGTCGGACAGGGGAGAGCGAGCAGTACTTC. This codes for CASSRTGESEQYF.

In its sample, this clonotype is medium-sized. The chain combines TRBV27 with TRBJ2-7, with 12 bases fitting TRBD2. Germline loops: CDR1 MNHEY, CDR2 SMNVEV (reference sequence). Germline trimming cut 3 bases from V and 6 bases from J; bases unmatched to any gene: 6. This CDR3 has 15 residues. The CDR3 DNA reads TGTGCCAGCAGTTTCATGACTAGCGGGGGCCGCGAGCAGTACTTC. Encoded protein: CASSFMTSGGREQYF.